The 22 T cell receptor beta chains below come from one sample, sequenced in a study of CD4 T cells in relation to SARS-CoV-2 and coronaviruses (dated by TCRdb to the early 2020s). CD4+ T cells from unexposed donors were collected before the COVID-19 pandemic (2011-2018). The EasySep CD4+ T cell isolation kit was used to isolate CD4+ T cells once the cultures had run for under 11 days. These receptors have no known antigen. The library was obtained by the immunoSEQ multiplex PCR assay. TCRdb holds this immuneACCESS table with in-frame rearrangements only. Some clones are missing; in checked studies, unresolved V genes explain under half, and the rest has no known cause. The sample includes roughly 25,000 clones, with roughly 80% observed a single time. About 20% of the sample comes from the top ten. The sequencing input was CD4+ T cells from PBMCs, cultured in vitro. The receptors were gathered from a human donor in good health.

V usage is TRBV6-2 or TRBV6-3 and J usage is TRBJ2-7; 10 nucleotides match TRBD2. Trimming removed 2 bases from V and 7 bases from J; junction bases left unmatched: 5. Germline V gene lookup returns CDR1 MNHEY and CDR2 SVGEGT. The CDR3 covers 14 residues. CDR3 loop: CASSYTVAGGEQYF. The DNA of the CDR3 is TGTGCCAGCAGTTACACGGTAGCGGGGGGAGAGCAGTACTTC.

This clone was observed a single time. This chain links TRBV19 with TRBJ2-5; 8 bases are shared with TRBD2. The V segment lost 9 bases and the J segment 0 bases; nucleotides outside the gene matches: 6. The CDR3 is 14 residues long. In germline, CDR1 is LNHDA, CDR2 SQIVND (reference sequence). This CDR3 reads CASRERGYQETQYF. In DNA, the CDR3 is TGTGCCAGCCGCGAGCGGGGGTACCAAGAGACCCAGTACTTC.

V usage is TRBV27 and J usage is TRBJ2-1; 13 bases are shared with TRBD2. This CDR3 region has 18 residues. Germline-derived CDR1 and CDR2 are MNHEY and SMNVEV (reference sequence). V was pared by 3 bases and J by 5 bases, with 10 bases of the junction left unmatched. The CDR3 DNA sequence: TGTGCCAGCAGTTTCCTATCCCCCGGGACTAGCGGGAACAATGAGCAGTTCTTC. This gives the protein CASSFLSPGTSGNNEQFF.

V gene TRBV11-2 combines with J gene TRBJ1-3; no reliable D call. The V end was cut by 5 bases, the J end by 2 bases, with 22 bases between. Germline CDR1 reads SGHAT; CDR2 reads FQNNGV. This CDR3 is 18 amino acids long. DNA for the CDR3: TGTGCCAGCAGCACGCGGGCCGCCGGAGGTACCACTGGAAACACCATATATTTT. As protein: CASSTRAAGGTTGNTIYF.

A few counts support this clone. V and J are TRBV7-3 and TRBJ2-3; D may be TRBD1 (6 bases). Germline V CDR1 and CDR2: SGHTA, FQGTGA. The CDR3 consists of 14 residues. V dropped 5 bases and J dropped 0 bases, with 9 bases sitting between them. CDR3 DNA sequence: TGTGCCAGCAGCATGGGACATAGCACAGATACGCAGTATTTT. This translates into CASSMGHSTDTQYF. Looking up the rest from reference TRBV7-3 and TRBJ2-3 gives the full variable domain: GAGVSQTPSNKVTEKGKYVELRCDPISGHTALYWYRQSLGQGPEFLIYFQGTGAADDSGLPNDRFFAVRPEGSVSTLKIQRTERGDSAVYLCASSMGHSTDTQYFGPGTRLTVL.

This clone came up once. The rearrangement uses TRBV3-1 (or the pseudogene TRBV3-2) and TRBJ1-3; D uncertain. CDR1 LGHDT and CDR2 YNNKEL come from the germline V gene (reference sequence). With 1 base removed from V and 1 base from J, the gap between germline ends came to 11 bases. CDR3 size: 16 residues. For the CDR3, the DNA is TGTGCCAGCAGCCAAGGGCTGACTCATTCTGGAAACACCATATATTTT. This gives the protein CASSQGLTHSGNTIYF.

The count of this clone is one. This chain uses TRBV6-5 with TRBJ2-1, with D perhaps TRBD1 (6 bases). Trimming took off 8 bases at V and 6 bases at J, with 17 bases between the two ends. The CDR3 consists of 14 residues. Germline V CDR1 and CDR2: MNHEY, SVGAGI. The CDR3 spells CASSGGGQFNEQFF. CDR3 bases: TGTGCCAGCTCTGGGGGTGGACAGTTCAATGAGCAGTTCTTC.

This chain links TRBV4-1 with TRBJ2-5, with TRBD1 as a possible D gene (6 bases). Germline V gives CDR1 MGHRA, CDR2 YSYEKL. This CDR3 is built from 17 residues. V was pared by 0 bases and J by 2 bases, with 16 bases between. The CDR3 DNA reads as TGCGCCAGCAGCCAAGATATGGCCGGCAGGGGTCAAGAGACCCAGTACTTC. It encodes CASSQDMAGRGQETQYF.

This rearrangement joins TRBV29-1 to TRBJ1-2, with D maybe TRBD1 (5 bases). V shed 2 bases and J shed 4 bases, with 11 bases lying between them. Germline-derived CDR1 and CDR2 are SQVTM and ANQGSEA. CDR3 length: 13 amino acids. CDR3 nucleotide sequence: TGCAGCGTTGAATCCGGGGACGGCTATGGCTACACCTTC. It codes for CSVESGDGYGYTF.

The chain recombines TRBV27 with TRBJ1-5; D is possibly TRBD1 (5 bases). Germline V gives CDR1 MNHEY, CDR2 SMNVEV (reference sequence). The CDR3 sequence is 15 residues long. Trimming cost V 7 bases and J 6 bases, with 19 bases left between them. The CDR3 DNA reads as TGTGCCAGCACTCTTCGGTGGGGGGAAGCTCAGCCCCAGCATTTT. Residues: CASTLRWGEAQPQHF.

The rearrangement links TRBV5-1 to TRBJ2-1; 7 positions match TRBD1. This CDR3 comprises 14 residues. Germline V gives CDR1 SGHRS, CDR2 YFSETQ. The V gene end was trimmed by 4 bases and the J gene end by 4 bases; junction bases not matched to a gene: 5. This chain's CDR3 is CASSPRDSYNEQFF. DNA for the CDR3: TGCGCCAGCAGCCCCCGGGACAGTTACAATGAGCAGTTCTTC. Looking up the rest from reference TRBV5-1 and TRBJ2-1 gives the full variable domain: KAGVTQTPRYLIKTRGQQVTLSCSPISGHRSVSWYQQTPGQGLQFLFEYFSETQRNKGNFPGRFSGRQFSNSRSEMNVSTLELGDSALYLCASSPRDSYNEQFFGPGTRLTVL.

This chain uses TRBV7-2 with TRBJ1-2, with D possibly matching TRBD1 (6 bases). V lost 5 bases to trimming and J lost 4 bases, with 23 bases between them. In germline, CDR1 is SGHTA, CDR2 FQGNSA. CDR3 length: 17 residues. CDR3 bases: TGTGCCAGCAGCCCCTCCGGGGGGGCCACCTGGGGCTATGGCTACACCTTC. It encodes CASSPSGGATWGYGYTF.

The chain links TRBV29-1 to TRBJ1-1, with 8 bases aligning to TRBD1. Germline V lookup: CDR1 SQVTM, CDR2 ANQGSEA. J lost 6 bases, V lost 6 bases, and 3 bases had no gene match. The CDR3 length is 11 residues. CDR3 sequence reads: CSVETGAEAFF. The CDR3 DNA is TGCAGCGTAGAGACAGGGGCTGAAGCTTTCTTT.

The V call is TRBV18, the J call TRBJ1-2; D is perhaps TRBD1 (6 bases). Germline-derived CDR1 and CDR2 are KGHSH and LQKENI. The V and J ends lost 6 bases and 5 bases respectively, with 25 bases between them. The CDR3 runs to 17 residues. The DNA for the CDR3 is TGTGCCAGCTCGAACAGGGAGACTATTCTGGTGGGGTATGGCTACACCTTC. This sequence encodes CASSNRETILVGYGYTF.

This clone was detected only a few times. The rearrangement links TRBV30 to TRBJ2-2; 9 bases map to TRBD2. Germline CDR1 and CDR2: GTSNPN and SVGIG (reference sequence). The trim removed 5 bases at V and 7 bases at J, leaving 2 bases unmatched. The CDR3 loop spans 12 amino acids. This chain's CDR3 is CAWGLAHGELFF. CDR3 nucleotide sequence: TGTGCCTGGGGACTAGCGCACGGGGAGCTGTTTTTT.

The genes are TRBV30 and TRBJ1-5; 8 bases match TRBD1. The CDR3 is 13 amino acids. CDR1 and CDR2 (germline): GTSNPN, SVGIG (reference sequence). The junction had 5 bases not matched to a gene; V was cut back by 4 bases and J by 6 bases. The DNA for the CDR3 is TGTGCCTGGACTGCAGGGGGCGGTCAGCCCCAGCATTTT. Its translation is CAWTAGGGQPQHF.

The table lists this clone with a few counts. The chain couples TRBV7-2 to TRBJ1-5; a weak D match, TRBD1 (5 bases). The CDR3 consists of 15 residues. Germline assignment: CDR1 SGHTA and CDR2 FQGNSA. V lost 5 bases and J 1 base, leaving 12 bases between the germline ends. DNA for the CDR3: TGTGCCAGCAGCCTGGACGGGGCCAGCAATCAGCCCCAGCATTTT. This codes for CASSLDGASNQPQHF. The full variable domain, with the rest looked up from reference TRBV7-2 and TRBJ1-5, is GAGVSQSPSNKVTEKGKDVELRCDPISGHTALYWYRQSLGQGLEFLIYFQGNSAPDKSGLPSDRFSAERTGGSVSTLTIQRTQQEDSAVYLCASSLDGASNQPQHFGDGTRLSIL.

The table lists this clone with a count of one. This chain uses TRBV5-1 with TRBJ2-5; TRBD1 aligns across 7 bases. Germline loops: CDR1 SGHRS, CDR2 YFSETQ. Trimming removed 0 bases from V and 5 bases from J; junction bases left unmatched: 7. This CDR3 spans 15 amino acids. Here the CDR3 DNA reads TGCGCCAGCAGCTTGGGGACAGGTCTCAGCGAGACCCAGTACTTC. Translating it yields CASSLGTGLSETQYF.

This chain joins TRBV4-3 and TRBJ2-2; 8 positions agree with TRBD1. This CDR3 spans 16 amino acids. Per the germline V gene, CDR1 is LGHNA and CDR2 is YSLEER. V trimming: 3 bases; J trimming: 5 bases; junction bases outside the gene matches: 8. The CDR3 spells CASSQDRAQGTGELFF. In DNA form, the CDR3 reads TGCGCCAGCAGCCAGGACAGGGCCCAAGGAACCGGGGAGCTGTTTTTT.

In its sample, this clone was seen once. The chain recombines TRBV3-1 (or the pseudogene TRBV3-2) with TRBJ2-6, with D unresolved. With 0 bases removed from V and 3 bases from J, the gap between germline ends came to 12 bases. CDR1 and CDR2 (germline): LGHDT, YNNKEL (reference sequence). The CDR3 runs 17 residues. Here the CDR3 reads CASSQDHGLGGANVLTF. The CDR3, as DNA: TGTGCCAGCAGCCAAGATCACGGCTTAGGTGGGGCCAACGTCCTGACTTTC.

The chain has TRBV28 and TRBJ2-5; 10 bases match TRBD1. V was pared by 7 bases and J by 5 bases, with 10 bases of the junction left unmatched. This CDR3 contains 15 residues. The germline V gene has CDR1 MDHEN and CDR2 SYDVKM. The CDR3 coding sequence is TGTGCCAGCATTCAAGGACAGGGGGTTTTTGAGACCCAGTACTTC. It is translated as CASIQGQGVFETQYF.

The chain joins TRBV10-3 to TRBJ2-5; 7 positions match TRBD2. The CDR3 spans 15 residues. The ends lost 6 bases at V and 5 bases at J; junction bases unmatched: 12. CDR1 and CDR2 from the germline V gene are ENHRY and SYGVKD. Here the CDR3 DNA reads TGTGCCATCAGCGCGGTCGGGACTATGGGGGAGACCCAGTACTTC. Translating gives CAISAVGTMGETQYF.